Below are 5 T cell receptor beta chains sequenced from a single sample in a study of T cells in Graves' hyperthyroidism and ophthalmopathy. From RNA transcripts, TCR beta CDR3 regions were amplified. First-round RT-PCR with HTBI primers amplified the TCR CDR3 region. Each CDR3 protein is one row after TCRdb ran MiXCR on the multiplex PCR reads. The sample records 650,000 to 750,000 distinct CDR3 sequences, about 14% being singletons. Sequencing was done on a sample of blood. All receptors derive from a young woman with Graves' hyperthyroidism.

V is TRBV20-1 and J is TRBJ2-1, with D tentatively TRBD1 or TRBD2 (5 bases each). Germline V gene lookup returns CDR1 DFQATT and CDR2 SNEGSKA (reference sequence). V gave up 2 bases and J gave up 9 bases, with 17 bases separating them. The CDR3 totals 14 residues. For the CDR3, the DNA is TGCAGTGCTAGACGGACTGGGGCCAAGGGTGAGCAGTTCTTC. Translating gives CSARRTGAKGEQFF.

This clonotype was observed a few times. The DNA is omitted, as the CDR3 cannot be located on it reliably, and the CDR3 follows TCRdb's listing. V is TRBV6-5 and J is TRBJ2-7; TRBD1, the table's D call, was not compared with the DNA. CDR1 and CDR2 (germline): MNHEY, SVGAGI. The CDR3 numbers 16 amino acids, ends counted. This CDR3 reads CASSSSLQGGAYEQYF.

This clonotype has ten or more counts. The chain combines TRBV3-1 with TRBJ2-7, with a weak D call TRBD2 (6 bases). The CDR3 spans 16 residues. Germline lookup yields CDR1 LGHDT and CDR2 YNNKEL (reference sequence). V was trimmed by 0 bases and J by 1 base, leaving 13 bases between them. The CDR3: CASSQDRRGKSYEQYF. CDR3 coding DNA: TGTGCCAGCAGCCAAGATCGACGCGGGAAGTCCTACGAGCAGTACTTC.

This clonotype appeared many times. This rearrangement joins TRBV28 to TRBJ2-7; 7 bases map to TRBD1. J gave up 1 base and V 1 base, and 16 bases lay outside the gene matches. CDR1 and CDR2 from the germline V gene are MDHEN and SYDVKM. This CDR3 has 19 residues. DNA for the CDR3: TGTGCCAGCAGTTTATATGGGACAGATCCTTCCCCTTTTTCCTACGAGCAGTACTTC. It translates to CASSLYGTDPSPFSYEQYF.

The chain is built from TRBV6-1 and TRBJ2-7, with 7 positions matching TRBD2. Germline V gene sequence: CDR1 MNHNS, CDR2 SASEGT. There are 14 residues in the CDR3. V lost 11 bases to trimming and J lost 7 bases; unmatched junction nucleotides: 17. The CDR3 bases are TGTGCCGGAGGTAGGGGCGGGGCAGCGGGGGAGCAGTACTTC. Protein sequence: CAGGRGGAAGEQYF.